This is a list of T cell receptor beta chains from one sample in a study of blood T cell repertoires in COVID-19. The repertoire was sequenced with immunoSEQ multiplex PCR; TCRdb's copy has only in-frame clones and lacks some. The profile shows 150,000 to 200,000 clones, around 80% of them singletons. What was sequenced was PBMCs or T cells enriched from blood (not recorded which). All receptors derive from an older woman who had recovered from COVID-19. Each CDR3 is given with its conserved first and last residue. The D gene is left open where the match is weak. Not all rows give a size; the values are once, few, many and, for expanded clones, a class.

V: TRBV19; D: TRBD1; J: TRBJ2-2; size: .; CDR3: CASRTGTGELFF; DNA: TGTGCCAGTAGGACAGGGACCGGGGAGCTGTTTTTT
V: TRBV2; D: .; J: TRBJ1-1; size: .; CDR3: CASGVRWGDTEAFF; DNA: TGTGCCAGCGGAGTACGCTGGGGGGACACTGAAGCTTTCTTT
V: TRBV5-1; D: .; J: TRBJ2-2; size: .; CDR3: CASSKEAGWLAGELFF; DNA: TGCGCCAGCAGCAAGGAGGCGGGGTGGCTAGCCGGGGAGCTGTTTTTT
V: TRBV19; D: TRBD1; J: TRBJ1-1; size: .; CDR3: CASGPTGGAGAFF; DNA: TGTGCCAGTGGGCCCACAGGGGGCGCAGGAGCTTTCTTT
V: TRBV5-1; D: .; J: TRBJ2-1; size: .; CDR3: CASSLAHQNEQFF; DNA: TGCGCCAGCAGCTTGGCGCATCAGAATGAGCAGTTCTTC
V: TRBV7-3; D: TRBD2; J: TRBJ2-1; size: once; CDR3: CASSLGLAGLNEQFF; DNA: TGTGCCAGCAGCTTGGGACTAGCGGGACTCAATGAGCAGTTCTTC
V: TRBV5-1; D: .; J: TRBJ1-1; size: .; CDR3: CASSDRLNTEAFF; DNA: TGCGCCAGCTCGGACAGATTGAACACTGAAGCTTTCTTT
V: TRBV2; D: .; J: TRBJ1-4; size: .; CDR3: CASSVSGQSNEKLFF; DNA: TGTGCCAGCAGTGTGTCCGGACAGTCTAATGAAAAACTGTTTTTT
V: TRBV28; D: TRBD1; J: TRBJ1-5; size: .; CDR3: CASSSLPGTDYSNQPQHF; DNA: TGTGCCAGCAGTTCACTACCCGGGACAGATTATAGCAATCAGCCCCAGCATTTT
V: TRBV18; D: TRBD1; J: TRBJ2-3; size: few; CDR3: CASSRGQGGTDTQYF; DNA: TGTGCCAGCTCACGGGGACAGGGGGGCACAGATACGCAGTATTTT
V: TRBV24-1; D: TRBD2; J: TRBJ2-3; size: .; CDR3: CATSDPSGSGDTQYF; DNA: TGTGCCACCAGTGACCCTAGCGGATCCGGGGATACGCAGTATTTT
V: TRBV28; D: TRBD1; J: TRBJ2-1; size: .; CDR3: CASSSSGTGDYNEQFF; DNA: TGTGCCAGCAGTTCCTCCGGGACAGGGGACTACAATGAGCAGTTCTTC
V: TRBV21-1; D: .; J: TRBJ2-7; size: .; CDR3: CASSKAREHYEQYF; DNA: TGTGCCAGCAGCAAAGCGAGAGAGCACTACGAGCAGTACTTC
V: TRBV3-1/TRBV3-2; D: .; J: TRBJ2-3; size: .; CDR3: CASGGADTQYF; DNA: TGTGCCAGCGGAGGAGCAGATACGCAGTATTTT
V: TRBV3-1/TRBV3-2; D: TRBD2; J: TRBJ2-7; size: .; CDR3: CASSSLAGASEQYF; DNA: TGTGCCAGCAGCTCACTAGCGGGAGCCTCCGAGCAGTACTTC
V: TRBV5-4; D: .; J: TRBJ1-2; size: .; CDR3: CASSSPGHPDYGYTF; DNA: TGTGCCAGCAGCTCACCGGGACACCCTGACTATGGCTACACCTTC
V: TRBV13; D: .; J: TRBJ2-3; size: .; CDR3: CASSSLRGASTDTQYF; DNA: TGTGCCAGCAGCTCCCTCCGGGGGGCTAGCACAGATACGCAGTATTTT
V: TRBV6-5; D: TRBD2; J: TRBJ2-7; size: .; CDR3: CASSYSTSGTYEQYF; DNA: TGTGCCAGCAGTTACTCGACTAGCGGGACCTACGAGCAGTACTTC
V: TRBV11-2; D: TRBD2; J: TRBJ2-7; size: .; CDR3: CASSLASGGGVEQYF; DNA: TGTGCCAGCAGCTTAGCTAGCGGGGGGGGAGTGGAGCAGTACTTC
V: TRBV5-1; D: .; J: TRBJ1-3; size: .; CDR3: CASSSSEQGNTIYF; DNA: TGCGCCAGCAGCTCGTCAGAACAGGGAAACACCATATATTTT
V: TRBV5-1; D: TRBD2; J: TRBJ2-7; size: .; CDR3: CASSLTSGSYHEQYF; DNA: TGCGCCAGCAGCCTTACTAGCGGGAGTTACCACGAGCAGTACTTC
V: TRBV5-1; D: .; J: TRBJ2-1; size: .; CDR3: CASGRGVPHEQFF; DNA: TGCGCCAGCGGCCGCGGCGTGCCCCATGAGCAGTTCTTC
V: TRBV7-9; D: TRBD1; J: TRBJ2-1; size: .; CDR3: CASSLDRDNEQFF; DNA: TGTGCCAGCAGTTTGGACAGGGACAATGAGCAGTTCTTC
V: TRBV28; D: TRBD2; J: TRBJ2-7; size: .; CDR3: CATSPGGSSYEQYF; DNA: TGTGCCACCTCGCCGGGGGGGTCCTCCTACGAGCAGTACTTC
V: TRBV5-8; D: TRBD1; J: TRBJ2-7; size: .; CDR3: CASTPRDRGSYEQYF; DNA: TGTGCCAGCACCCCCCGGGACAGGGGGTCCTACGAGCAGTACTTC
V: TRBV14; D: .; J: TRBJ1-1; size: few; CDR3: CASSGQLMNTEAFF; DNA: TGTGCCAGCAGCGGACAGCTTATGAACACTGAAGCTTTCTTT
V: TRBV29-1; D: .; J: TRBJ1-1; size: .; CDR3: CSVESRIRGDTEAFF; DNA: TGCAGCGTTGAGTCTAGGATCCGGGGGGACACTGAAGCTTTCTTT
V: TRBV2; D: TRBD1; J: TRBJ1-4; size: .; CDR3: CASSARTGNEKLFF; DNA: TGTGCCAGCAGTGCCCGGACAGGGAATGAAAAACTGTTTTTT
V: TRBV10-3; D: .; J: TRBJ2-3; size: .; CDR3: CAIVSGISSTDTQYF; DNA: TGTGCCATCGTTAGCGGTATTTCTAGCACAGATACGCAGTATTTT
V: TRBV24-1; D: TRBD2; J: TRBJ2-1; size: few; CDR3: CATSDGVASGNEQFF; DNA: TGTGCCACCAGTGACGGTGTAGCTAGCGGAAATGAGCAGTTCTTC
V: TRBV3-1/TRBV3-2; D: TRBD1; J: TRBJ2-3; size: .; CDR3: CASSPLRTGSATDTQYF; DNA: TGTGCCAGCAGCCCGTTACGGACAGGGTCCGCCACAGATACGCAGTATTTT
V: TRBV19; D: TRBD1; J: TRBJ2-1; size: .; CDR3: CASSIRDSSYNEQFF; DNA: TGTGCCAGTAGTATCAGGGACAGCTCCTACAATGAGCAGTTCTTC
V: TRBV28; D: TRBD1; J: TRBJ1-6; size: .; CDR3: CASSTTGINSPLHF; DNA: TGTGCCAGCAGCACGACAGGGATTAATTCACCCCTCCACTTT
V: TRBV2; D: .; J: TRBJ2-2; size: few; CDR3: CASSEGALNTGELFF; DNA: TGTGCCAGCAGTGAAGGGGCCCTGAACACCGGGGAGCTGTTTTTT
V: TRBV25-1; D: .; J: TRBJ2-7; size: .; CDR3: CASMLADSYEQYF; DNA: TGTGCCAGCATGTTGGCCGATTCCTACGAGCAGTACTTC
V: TRBV18; D: TRBD1; J: TRBJ1-1; size: .; CDR3: CASSAGTGGITEAFF; DNA: TGTGCCAGCTCAGCGGGGACAGGGGGCATCACTGAAGCTTTCTTT
V: TRBV2; D: .; J: TRBJ2-2; size: .; CDR3: CASSESSWTGELFF; DNA: TGTGCCAGCAGTGAAAGTAGCTGGACCGGGGAGCTGTTTTTT
V: TRBV5-6; D: .; J: TRBJ2-4; size: .; CDR3: CASSFTGAGGIQYF; DNA: TGTGCCAGCAGCTTCACAGGGGCCGGGGGCATTCAGTACTTC
V: TRBV7-2; D: .; J: TRBJ2-2; size: .; CDR3: CASSFYLSGKTTNTGELFF; DNA: TGTGCCAGCAGCTTTTATCTTAGCGGAAAAACTACGAACACCGGGGAGCTGTTTTTT
V: TRBV2; D: .; J: TRBJ2-1; size: .; CDR3: CASSALTSIAEQFF; DNA: TGTGCCAGCAGTGCCCTTACTAGTATAGCTGAGCAGTTCTTC
V: TRBV6-1; D: TRBD1; J: TRBJ1-6; size: .; CDR3: CASSDRTGLNSPLHF; DNA: TGTGCCAGCAGTGATCGGACAGGGTTGAATTCACCCCTCCACTTT
V: TRBV30; D: .; J: TRBJ2-4; size: .; CDR3: CAWSGDSGAKNIQYF; DNA: TGTGCCTGGAGTGGGGATAGCGGAGCCAAAAACATTCAGTACTTC
V: TRBV5-1; D: TRBD1; J: TRBJ2-3; size: once; CDR3: CASSLAQGASDTQYF; DNA: TGCGCCAGCAGCTTGGCACAGGGGGCCTCAGATACGCAGTATTTT
V: TRBV7-9; D: TRBD1; J: TRBJ1-2; size: .; CDR3: CASSPRSTGTGSYGYTF; DNA: TGTGCCAGCAGCCCTAGGAGTACCGGGACAGGGAGCTATGGCTACACCTTC
V: TRBV6-6; D: TRBD1; J: TRBJ1-2; size: .; CDR3: CASRMLTGANYGYTF; DNA: TGTGCCAGCAGGATGCTGACAGGGGCTAACTATGGCTACACCTTC
V: TRBV9; D: .; J: TRBJ2-2; size: .; CDR3: CASSVGGILTGELFF; DNA: TGTGCCAGCAGCGTAGGCGGGATCTTGACCGGGGAGCTGTTTTTT
V: TRBV6-5; D: .; J: TRBJ1-2; size: once; CDR3: CASSSTGTSGYTF; DNA: TGTGCCAGCAGTTCAACAGGGACGAGTGGCTACACCTTC
V: TRBV3-1/TRBV3-2; D: TRBD2; J: TRBJ2-1; size: .; CDR3: CASSQVKGGSYNEQFF; DNA: TGTGCCAGCAGCCAAGTTAAGGGAGGGTCCTACAATGAGCAGTTCTTC
V: TRBV2; D: .; J: TRBJ1-5; size: .; CDR3: CASSEGPTQHF; DNA: TGTGCCAGCAGTGAGGGCCCGACCCAGCATTTT
V: TRBV5-1; D: TRBD1; J: TRBJ1-1; size: .; CDR3: CASSLKWTGDNTEAFF; DNA: TGCGCCAGCAGCCTGAAGTGGACAGGGGACAACACTGAAGCTTTCTTT